These 2 T cell receptor beta chains came from one sample sequenced in a study of cytomegalovirus exposure and HLA in healthy donors. With 60 Vbeta and 13 Jbeta primers, the PCR was carried out. This table comes from immunoSEQ multiplex PCR, and its TCRdb copy is limited to in-frame clones, with some not included. Among approximately 180,000 clones, less than 90% were seen once, and the ten largest hold roughly 0.2%. The sample taken for sequencing was PBMCs. The origin of the receptors is a girl less than two years old in good health and CMV-seronegative.

This chain links TRBV5-6 with TRBJ1-1; D uncertain. The CDR3 length is 17 residues. V was trimmed by 0 bases and J by 5 bases, leaving 20 bases between them. CDR1 and CDR2 (germline): SGHDT, YYEEEE. CDR3 sequence: CASSLAGDNDMRTEAFF. As DNA, the CDR3 is TGTGCCAGCAGCTTGGCCGGGGATAACGACATGAGAACTGAAGCTTTCTTT.

For the CDR3, the DNA is TGCGCCAGCAGCCAAGTGTTCGCAGGCAACACTGAAGCTTTCTTT. This sequence encodes CASSQVFAGNTEAFF. This chain links TRBV4-1 with TRBJ1-1, with no clear D. CDR1 is MGHRA, CDR2 YSYEKL, per germline. The V end lost 1 base, the J end lost 2 bases, and 11 bases lay between the germline ends. The CDR3 has 15 amino acids.